The 16 T cell receptor beta chains listed next were all sequenced from one sample in a study of control samples from healthy donors and cancer patients. The method was immunoSEQ multiplex PCR; TCRdb's version includes in-frame clones alone and lacks a portion of them. In the table there are under 200,000 clones, approximately 94% of which are singletons. Material for sequencing was PBMCs. All receptors derive from a man aged 55 to 69 with colorectal cancer.

V gene TRBV19 combines with J gene TRBJ2-1; D gene unclear. Germline V gene sequence: CDR1 LNHDA, CDR2 SQIVND (reference sequence). The CDR3 is made up of 14 amino acids. V lost 1 base and J 0 bases, leaving 4 bases between the germline ends. CDR3 DNA: TGTGCCAGTAGTATAGGTGTCTCCTACAATGAGCAGTTCTTC. As protein: CASSIGVSYNEQFF.

This chain connects TRBV3-1 (or the pseudogene TRBV3-2) to TRBJ2-7, with 7 bases that match TRBD1. Germline V gene sequence: CDR1 LGHDT, CDR2 YNNKEL (reference sequence). V shed 1 base and J 5 bases; nucleotides not matched to a gene: 5. The CDR3 runs 14 residues. The CDR3, as DNA: TGTGCCAGCAGCCAAGGACAGGGTCGGCACGAGCAGTACTTC. It encodes CASSQGQGRHEQYF.

The chain couples TRBV27 to TRBJ2-7; weak D call: TRBD1 (5 bases). V was shortened by 2 bases and J by 3 bases, with 14 bases between the two germline ends. CDR3 length: 15 amino acids. Germline CDR1 MNHEY, CDR2 SMNVEV (reference sequence). DNA for the CDR3: TGTGCCAGCAGTTTACACCGAGACAGCCTCTACGAGCAGTACTTC. Translated: CASSLHRDSLYEQYF.

The chain employs TRBV4-3 and TRBJ2-3; 7 bases map to TRBD2. Germline V gene lookup returns CDR1 LGHNA and CDR2 YSLEER. The V segment lost 4 bases and the J segment 4 bases; nucleotides outside the gene matches: 5. The CDR3 length is 14 residues. CDR3 region: CASSPGRGADTQYF. The CDR3 DNA sequence: TGCGCCAGCAGCCCCGGTCGGGGGGCAGATACGCAGTATTTT.

The V call is TRBV11-2, the J call TRBJ1-3; maybe TRBD1 (5 bases). Trimming took off 1 base at V and 0 bases at J, with 10 bases between the two ends. The CDR3 runs to 16 residues. Per germline, CDR1 SGHAT and CDR2 FQNNGV. This CDR3 is CASSLGGSLSGNTIYF. The CDR3 DNA follows: TGTGCCAGCAGCTTAGGGGGCTCCCTCTCTGGAAACACCATATATTTT.

V and J are TRBV24-1 and TRBJ1-2; D is undetermined. Trimming pared 7 bases from V and 5 bases from J, leaving 7 bases between. The CDR3 length is 11 residues. Germline CDR1 is KGHDR and CDR2 is SFDVKD. In DNA, the CDR3 is TGTGCCACCAGGGGCTTGTATGGCTACACCTTC. Translation gives CATRGLYGYTF.

The chain joins TRBV2 to TRBJ2-1; D remains ambiguous. V was pared by 4 bases and J by 8 bases, with 21 bases between. Germline V gene sequence: CDR1 SNHLY, CDR2 FYNNEI. The CDR3 runs 16 residues. The CDR3 DNA reads TGTGCCAGCAGTGTCCCCACCCTCCCATATAAGGATGAGCAGTTCTTC. It codes for CASSVPTLPYKDEQFF.

V is TRBV11-2 and J is TRBJ2-1; tentative D call: TRBD1 (6 bases). Per germline, CDR1 SGHAT and CDR2 FQNNGV. V dropped 4 bases and J dropped 5 bases, with 9 bases sitting between them. This CDR3 is 13 amino acids long. CDR3 in DNA: TGTGCCAGCAGCTCCGGACAGAACAATGAGCAGTTCTTC. Its protein is CASSSGQNNEQFF.

The V gene is TRBV11-2, the J gene TRBJ2-3, with 14 bases aligning to TRBD2. Unmatched junction bases numbered 5, after V lost 9 bases and J lost 0 bases. Germline lookup yields CDR1 SGHAT and CDR2 FQNNGV. This CDR3 has 16 residues. The CDR3 here is CASRTSGGLSTDTQYF. CDR3 bases: TGTGCCAGTAGGACTAGCGGGGGGTTGAGCACAGATACGCAGTATTTT.

V and J are TRBV7-2 and TRBJ1-3, with no clear D. V was trimmed by 5 bases and J by 0 bases, leaving 11 bases between them. This CDR3 is built from 15 residues. Germline loops: CDR1 SGHTA, CDR2 FQGNSA. The CDR3: CASSPDYLSGNTIYF. CDR3 coding DNA: TGTGCCAGCAGCCCCGACTATCTCTCTGGAAACACCATATATTTT.

This chain connects TRBV9 to TRBJ2-1, with 9 bases lining up with TRBD2. Germline V lookup: CDR1 SGDLS, CDR2 YYNGEE. This CDR3 comprises 19 residues. V shed 0 bases, J shed 1 base, and the junction held 11 bases outside the gene matches. The CDR3 DNA follows: TGTGCCAGCAGCGTAGCTTCGGGCGGGGGGGCTTTATCCTACAATGAGCAGTTCTTC. It is translated as CASSVASGGGALSYNEQFF. Together with reference TRBV9 and TRBJ2-1, the CDR3 gives the full variable domain: DSGVTQTPKHLITATGQRVTLRCSPRSGDLSVYWYQQSLDQGLQFLIQYYNGEERAKGNILERFSAQQFPDLHSELNLSSLELGDSALYFCASSVASGGGALSYNEQFFGPGTRLTVL.

The chain employs TRBV6-2 or TRBV6-3 and TRBJ2-3; no clear D. The CDR3 covers 14 residues. Germline values: CDR1 MNHEY, CDR2 SVGEGT. V was shortened by 6 bases and J by 0 bases, with 10 bases between the two germline ends. CDR3 amino acids: CASSPYGSTDTQYF. In DNA, the CDR3 is TGTGCCAGCAGCCCGTACGGGAGCACAGATACGCAGTATTTT.

In its sample, this clone was seen a few times. The chain recombines TRBV18 with TRBJ2-5; 7 bases are a match to TRBD2. CDR1 is KGHSH, CDR2 LQKENI, per germline. The CDR3 runs to 15 residues. V shed 6 bases, J shed 2 bases, and the junction held 9 bases outside the gene matches. The CDR3 loop reads CASSPRAGGQETQYF. In DNA form, the CDR3 reads TGTGCCAGCTCGCCCAGGGCCGGGGGGCAAGAGACCCAGTACTTC.

The chain links TRBV24-1 to TRBJ2-3; D unresolved. V lost 1 base and J lost 4, with 11 bases in between. Germline V CDR1 and CDR2: KGHDR, SFDVKD. The CDR3 runs 15 residues. This chain's CDR3 is CATSDLREAPDTQYF. CDR3 DNA sequence: TGTGCCACCAGTGATTTAAGAGAGGCCCCAGATACGCAGTATTTT.

The gene calls are TRBV24-1 and TRBJ2-1, with 9 bases that match TRBD2. The CDR3 spans 14 residues. V lost 5 bases and J lost 10; bases outside the gene matches: 8. CDR1 is KGHDR and CDR2 is SFDVKD in the germline V gene. CDR3 DNA: TGTGCCACCAGTGGCGGGGGGGCCGTGGACGAGCAGTTCTTC. Its translation is CATSGGGAVDEQFF.

The CDR3 DNA reads as TGTGCCAGCAGTTACTCTCAGGGCCCCTACGAGCAGTACTTC. Protein: CASSYSQGPYEQYF. The chain employs TRBV6-6 and TRBJ2-7; D is perhaps TRBD1 (5 bases). Trimming removed 0 bases from V and 2 bases from J, with 8 bases in between. The V gene's germline CDR1 is MNHNY and CDR2 SVGAGI (reference sequence). The CDR3 spans 14 residues.